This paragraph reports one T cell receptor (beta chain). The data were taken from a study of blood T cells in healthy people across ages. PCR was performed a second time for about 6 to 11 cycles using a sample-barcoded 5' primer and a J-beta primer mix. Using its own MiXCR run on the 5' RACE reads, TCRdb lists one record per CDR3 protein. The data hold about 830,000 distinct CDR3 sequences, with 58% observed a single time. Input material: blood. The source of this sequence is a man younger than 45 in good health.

The CDR3 region has the DNA TGTGCCAGCAGCATGGGACAGGGGCCCCAAGAGACCCAGTACTTC. It is translated as CASSMGQGPQETQYF. The rearrangement uses TRBV12-3 or TRBV12-4 and TRBJ2-5, with 10 bases that match TRBD1. V lost 6 bases, J lost 1 base, and 5 bases stayed unmatched. The length of the CDR3 is 15 residues.